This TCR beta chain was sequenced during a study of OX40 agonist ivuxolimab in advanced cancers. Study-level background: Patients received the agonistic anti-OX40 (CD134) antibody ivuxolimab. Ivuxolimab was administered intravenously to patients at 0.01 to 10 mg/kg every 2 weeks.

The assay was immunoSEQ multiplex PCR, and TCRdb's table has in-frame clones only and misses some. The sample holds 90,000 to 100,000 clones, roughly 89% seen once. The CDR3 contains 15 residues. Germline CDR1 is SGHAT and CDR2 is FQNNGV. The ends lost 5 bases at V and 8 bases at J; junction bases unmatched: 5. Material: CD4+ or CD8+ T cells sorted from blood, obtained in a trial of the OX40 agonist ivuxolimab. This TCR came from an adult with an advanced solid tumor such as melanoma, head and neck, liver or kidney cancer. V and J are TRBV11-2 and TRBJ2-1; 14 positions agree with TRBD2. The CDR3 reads CASSPGTSGSYEQFF. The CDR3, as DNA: TGTGCCAGCAGCCCGGGGACTAGCGGGAGTTATGAGCAGTTCTTC. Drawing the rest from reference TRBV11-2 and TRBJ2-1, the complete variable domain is EAGVAQSPRYKIIEKRQSVAFWCNPISGHATLYWYQQILGQGPKLLIQFQNNGVVDDSQLPKDRFSAERLKGVDSTLKIQPAKLEDSAVYLCASSPGTSGSYEQFFGPGTRLTVL.